The next 17 T cell receptor beta chains were all read from a single sample in a study of T cell repertoires in cytomegalovirus infection. TCRdb called the reads again in MiXCR, with one record for every CDR3 protein. The table lists 55,000 to 70,000 distinct CDR3 sequences, roughly 20% of them singletons. No antigen is known for these receptors. Sequenced: PBMCs, sequenced either directly or after in vitro stimulation (not recorded which). The receptor set was obtained from a human donor in good health (CMV status not recorded). Some clones in this sample may be carry-over from other donors' samples.

For this clonotype: One end of the junction is discordant with germline, which a read error may explain. This sequence joins TRBV7-9 and TRBJ1-1, with 10 bases matching TRBD1. The CDR3 runs 15 residues. Germline CDR1 reads SEHNR; CDR2 reads FQNEAQ (reference sequence). The CDR3 protein is CASSLDGTGDTEAFF. The CDR3 DNA reads as TGTGCCAGCAGTTTAGATGGGACAGGGGACACTGAAGCTTTCTTT. The full variable domain, rest sourced from reference TRBV7-9 and TRBJ1-1, is DTGVSQNPRHKITKRGQNVTFRCDPISEHNRLYWYRQTLGQGPEFLTYFQNEAQLEKSRLLSDRFSAERPKGSFSTLEIQRTEQGDSAMYLCASSLDGTGDTEAFFGQGTRLTVV.

This clonotype was seen many times. The rearrangement uses TRBV7-6 and TRBJ2-3; 10 bases line up with TRBD2. The CDR3 loop spans 16 amino acids. CDR1 and CDR2 from the germline V gene are SGHVS and FNYEAQ. V lost 2 bases to trimming and J lost 3 bases; unmatched junction nucleotides: 5. CDR3 residues: CASSLLAGGLTDTQYF. CDR3 coding DNA: TGTGCCAGCAGCTTATTAGCGGGAGGTCTAACAGATACGCAGTATTTT.

The chain recombines TRBV7-9 with TRBJ2-2, with 13 bases identical to TRBD2. This CDR3 is 16 amino acids long. Trimming removed 4 bases from V and 5 bases from J; junction bases left unmatched: 4. The germline V gene has CDR1 SEHNR and CDR2 FQNEAQ (reference sequence). The CDR3 loop reads CASSYGTSGTTGELFF. The CDR3 coding sequence is TGTGCCAGCAGCTACGGGACTAGCGGGACTACCGGGGAGCTGTTTTTT.

The sample holds many counts of this clonotype. V usage is TRBV7-8 and J usage is TRBJ2-7, with a weak D call TRBD1 (6 bases). There are 14 residues in the CDR3. V lost 5 bases to trimming and J lost 3 bases, with 14 bases between them. Germline CDR1 and CDR2: SGHVS and FQNEAQ. The CDR3 DNA reads as TGTGCCAGCAGCCGCCGGGACACCTTCTACGAGCAGTACTTC. It translates to CASSRRDTFYEQYF.

This chain connects TRBV4-3 to TRBJ1-2; D is ambiguous. Deletions cut 4 bases from V and 4 bases from J, with 16 bases between. The length of the CDR3 is 15 residues. The V gene's germline CDR1 is LGHNA and CDR2 YSLEER. The CDR3 here is CASSPFRKAGYGYTF. CDR3 in DNA: TGCGCCAGCAGCCCTTTCAGGAAAGCGGGCTATGGCTACACCTTC.

This clonotype was detected ten times or more. V and J are TRBV19 and TRBJ1-2, with D possibly matching TRBD1 (5 bases). This CDR3 has 13 residues. Per germline, CDR1 LNHDA and CDR2 SQIVND (reference sequence). Trimming removed 7 bases from V and 0 bases from J, with 9 bases in between. The CDR3 coding sequence is TGTGCCAGTAACGAGGGGCCTAACTATGGCTACACCTTC. It is translated as CASNEGPNYGYTF.

The rearrangement links TRBV12-5 to TRBJ1-1; D unclear. V was trimmed by 0 bases and J by 1 base, leaving 15 bases between them. The germline gives CDR1 LGHNT, CDR2 FRNRAP. CDR3 length: 17 amino acids. CDR3: CASGLVLGLSANTEAFF. The CDR3, as DNA: TGTGCTAGTGGTTTGGTACTCGGTTTATCGGCGAACACTGAAGCTTTCTTT.

This clonotype appeared many times. The chain links TRBV7-2 to TRBJ1-3; D gene uncertain. CDR3 size: 16 residues. With 0 bases removed from V and 4 bases from J, the gap between germline ends came to 13 bases. Per the germline V gene, CDR1 is SGHTA and CDR2 is FQGNSA. The CDR3 DNA reads TGTGCCAGCAGCTTAGCGCCCGGGGTTGGAGGAAACACCATATATTTT. Protein: CASSLAPGVGGNTIYF.

This chain connects TRBV5-1 to TRBJ2-2, with a possible D match to TRBD2 (6 bases). V lost 2 bases, J lost 5 bases, and 13 bases lay in between. CDR1 and CDR2 (germline): SGHRS, YFSETQ. This CDR3 spans 15 amino acids. CDR3 coding DNA: TGCGCCAGCAGCTTAGGTAGCGGCCCAACCGGGGAGCTGTTTTTT. Its protein product is CASSLGSGPTGELFF.

This rearrangement joins TRBV7-2 to TRBJ1-6; D call uncertain. Between the trimmed V and J ends, which lost 5 bases and 9 bases, there was a span of 11 bases. The germline V gene encodes CDR1 SGHTA and CDR2 FQGNSA. This CDR3 region has 13 residues. CDR3 loop: CASSDLYGSPLHF. The CDR3 nucleotides read TGTGCCAGCAGCGACCTTTACGGTTCACCCCTCCACTTT.

The V gene is TRBV4-3, the J gene TRBJ2-2; unclear D gene. CDR3 length equals 13 residues. Germline V gives CDR1 LGHNA, CDR2 YSLEER. Deletions cut 8 bases from V and 6 bases from J, with 13 bases between. The CDR3 protein is CASGFVLSGELFF. CDR3 in DNA: TGCGCCAGCGGCTTCGTCCTGTCCGGGGAGCTGTTTTTT.

This clonotype has more than one count but fewer than ten. The rearrangement joins TRBV10-2 to TRBJ1-5, with D perhaps matching TRBD1 (5 bases). CDR1 and CDR2 (germline): WSHSY, SAAADI. This CDR3 region has 15 residues. Trimming removed 7 bases at V and 7 bases at J, with 20 bases between. CDR3 DNA: TGCGCCAGCAAGCGGGACGGGGGGAGCGGGCAGCCCCAGCATTTT. Translation gives CASKRDGGSGQPQHF.

The chain recombines TRBV4-2 with TRBJ1-4; possibly TRBD1 for D (5 bases). Between the trimmed V and J ends, which lost 0 bases and 7 bases, there was a span of 12 bases. This CDR3 is built from 15 residues. The germline V gene has CDR1 LGHNA and CDR2 YNFKEQ. The CDR3 is CASSQEGGAGEKLFF. CDR3 nucleotide sequence: TGTGCCAGCAGCCAAGAAGGAGGGGCCGGTGAAAAACTGTTTTTT.

The chain employs TRBV7-9 and TRBJ2-1; TRBD2 might be the D (6 bases). The germline V gene has CDR1 SEHNR and CDR2 FQNEAQ (reference sequence). The CDR3 has 17 residues. Between the trimmed V and J ends, which lost 7 bases and 0 bases, there was a span of 19 bases. CDR3 DNA: TGTGCCAGCACCAATACACTAGCCCTAACCTCCTACAATGAGCAGTTCTTC. As protein: CASTNTLALTSYNEQFF. The complete variable domain, with remaining parts taken from reference TRBV7-9 and TRBJ2-1, reads DTGVSQNPRHKITKRGQNVTFRCDPISEHNRLYWYRQTLGQGPEFLTYFQNEAQLEKSRLLSDRFSAERPKGSFSTLEIQRTEQGDSAMYLCASTNTLALTSYNEQFFGPGTRLTVL.

Ten or more counts support this clonotype. The chain recombines TRBV12-3 or TRBV12-4 with TRBJ1-2, with TRBD1 matching 7 bases. Trimming at V came to 5 bases and at J to 4 bases, leaving 4 bases not matched to a gene. CDR3 size: 13 residues. The CDR3 is CASSPDRTYGYTF. The CDR3 DNA follows: TGTGCCAGCAGTCCGGACAGGACCTATGGCTACACCTTC.

The rearrangement uses TRBV7-9 and TRBJ2-5, with 9 bases aligning to TRBD2. The V gene end was trimmed by 1 base and the J gene end by 7 bases; junction bases not matched to a gene: 10. Germline V lookup: CDR1 SEHNR, CDR2 FQNEAQ (reference sequence). The CDR3 covers 16 residues. CDR3 sequence: CASSLVRLADPRTQYF. The CDR3 DNA is TGTGCCAGCAGCTTAGTTAGACTAGCGGACCCACGGACCCAGTACTTC.

This clonotype has a handful of counts. This chain links TRBV6-2 or TRBV6-3 with TRBJ2-1; 10 bases fit TRBD2. This CDR3 contains 12 residues. The V and J ends lost 9 bases and 9 bases, in that order; junction bases with no gene match: 5. Germline CDR1 MNHEY, CDR2 SVGEGT. The CDR3 DNA reads as TGTGCCAGTCTCAGACTAGCGGGTGAGCAGTTCTTC. Its protein product is CASLRLAGEQFF.